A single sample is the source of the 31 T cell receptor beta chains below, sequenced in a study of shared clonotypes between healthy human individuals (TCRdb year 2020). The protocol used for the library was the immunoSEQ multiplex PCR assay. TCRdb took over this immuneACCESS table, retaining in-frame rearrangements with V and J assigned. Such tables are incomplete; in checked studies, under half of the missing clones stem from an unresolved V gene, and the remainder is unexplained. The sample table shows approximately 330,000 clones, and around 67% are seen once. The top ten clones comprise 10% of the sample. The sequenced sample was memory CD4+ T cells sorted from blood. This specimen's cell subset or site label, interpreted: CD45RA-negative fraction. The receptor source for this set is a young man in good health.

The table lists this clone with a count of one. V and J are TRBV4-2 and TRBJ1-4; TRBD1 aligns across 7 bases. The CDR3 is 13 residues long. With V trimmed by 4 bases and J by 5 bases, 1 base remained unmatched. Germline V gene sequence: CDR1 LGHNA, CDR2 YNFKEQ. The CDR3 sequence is CASSPQGNEKLFF. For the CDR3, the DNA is TGTGCCAGCAGCCCACAGGGGAATGAAAAACTGTTTTTT.

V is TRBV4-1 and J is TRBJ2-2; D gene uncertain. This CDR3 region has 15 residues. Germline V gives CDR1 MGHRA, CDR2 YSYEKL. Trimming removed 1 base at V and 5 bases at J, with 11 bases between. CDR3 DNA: TGCGCCAGCAGCCAAGCTACAACGCGGACCGGGGAGCTGTTTTTT. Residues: CASSQATTRTGELFF.

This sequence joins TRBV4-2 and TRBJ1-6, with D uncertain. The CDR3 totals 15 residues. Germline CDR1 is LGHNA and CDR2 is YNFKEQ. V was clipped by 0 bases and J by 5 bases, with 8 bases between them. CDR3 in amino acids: CASSQEVANNSPLHF. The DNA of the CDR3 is TGTGCCAGCAGCCAAGAGGTGGCTAATAATTCACCCCTCCACTTT.

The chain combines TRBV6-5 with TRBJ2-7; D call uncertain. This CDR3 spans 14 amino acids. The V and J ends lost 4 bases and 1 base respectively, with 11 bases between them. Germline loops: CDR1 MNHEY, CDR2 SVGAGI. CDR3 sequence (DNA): TGTGCCAGCAGTTCTACGCCGATATCCTACGAGCAGTACTTC. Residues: CASSSTPISYEQYF.

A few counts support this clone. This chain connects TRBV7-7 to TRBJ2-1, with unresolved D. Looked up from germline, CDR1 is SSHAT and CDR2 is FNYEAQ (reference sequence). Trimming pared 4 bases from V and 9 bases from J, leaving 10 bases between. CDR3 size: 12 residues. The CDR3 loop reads CASSSPTGEQFF. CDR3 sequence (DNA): TGTGCCAGCAGCTCCCCGACCGGTGAGCAGTTCTTC.

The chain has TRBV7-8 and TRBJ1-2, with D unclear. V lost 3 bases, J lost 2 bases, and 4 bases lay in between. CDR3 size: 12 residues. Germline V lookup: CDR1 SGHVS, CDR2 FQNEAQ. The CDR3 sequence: CASSFQNYGYTF. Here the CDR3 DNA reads TGTGCCAGCAGCTTTCAGAACTATGGCTACACCTTC. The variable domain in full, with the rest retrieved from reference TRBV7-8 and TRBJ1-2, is GAGVSQSPRYKVAKRGQDVALRCDPISGHVSLFWYQQALGQGPEFLTYFQNEAQLDKSGLPSDRFFAERPEGSVSTLKIQRTQQEDSAVYLCASSFQNYGYTFGSGTRLTVV.

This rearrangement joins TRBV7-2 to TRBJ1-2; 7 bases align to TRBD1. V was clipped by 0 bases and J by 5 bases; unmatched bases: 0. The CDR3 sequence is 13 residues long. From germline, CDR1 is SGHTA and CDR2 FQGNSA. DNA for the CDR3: TGTGCCAGCAGCTTAGCCAGGGGGTATGGCTACACCTTC. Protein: CASSLARGYGYTF.

The CDR3 spells CASSLVTSGDLTDTQYF. CDR3 DNA sequence: TGTGCCAGCAGCTTAGTTACTAGCGGGGACCTAACAGATACGCAGTATTTT. The rearrangement uses TRBV11-1 and TRBJ2-3; 10 bases map to TRBD2. Trimming cost V 1 base and J 3 bases; bases outside gene matches: 7. Germline CDR1 reads SGHAT; CDR2 reads FQDESV (reference sequence). The CDR3 is 17 residues long.

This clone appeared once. This CDR3 is CASSLNRYEQYF. As DNA, the CDR3 is TGTGCCAGTAGTCTTAATCGCTACGAGCAGTACTTC. The rearrangement joins TRBV19 to TRBJ2-7, with no clear D. The CDR3 sequence is 12 residues long. The germline gives CDR1 LNHDA, CDR2 SQIVND (reference sequence). The ends were cut back, 5 bases at V and 3 bases at J, with 8 bases in the middle.

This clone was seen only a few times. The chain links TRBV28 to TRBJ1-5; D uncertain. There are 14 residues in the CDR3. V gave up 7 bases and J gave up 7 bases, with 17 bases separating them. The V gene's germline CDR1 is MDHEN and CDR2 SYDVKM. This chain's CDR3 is CASTNYGVRQPQHF. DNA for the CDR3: TGTGCCAGCACCAACTATGGGGTGAGACAGCCCCAGCATTTT.

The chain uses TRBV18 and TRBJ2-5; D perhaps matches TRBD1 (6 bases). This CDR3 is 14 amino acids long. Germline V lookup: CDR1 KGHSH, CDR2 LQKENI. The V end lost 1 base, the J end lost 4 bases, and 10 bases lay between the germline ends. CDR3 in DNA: TGTGCCAGCTCACCACGTCAGGGGAGAGAGACCCAGTACTTC. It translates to CASSPRQGRETQYF.

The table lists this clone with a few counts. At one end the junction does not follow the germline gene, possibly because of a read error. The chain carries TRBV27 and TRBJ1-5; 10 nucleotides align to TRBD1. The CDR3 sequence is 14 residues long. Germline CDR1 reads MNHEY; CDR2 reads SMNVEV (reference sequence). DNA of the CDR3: TGTGCCAGCAGACAGACAGGGGGCAATAAGCCCCAGCATTTT. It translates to CASRQTGGNKPQHF.

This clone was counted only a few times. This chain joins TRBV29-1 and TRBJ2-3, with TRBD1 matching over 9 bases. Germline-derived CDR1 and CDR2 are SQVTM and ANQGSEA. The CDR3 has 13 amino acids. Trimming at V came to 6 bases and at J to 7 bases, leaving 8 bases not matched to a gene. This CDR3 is CSVDMTGGNTQYF. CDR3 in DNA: TGCAGCGTCGACATGACAGGGGGGAATACGCAGTATTTT.

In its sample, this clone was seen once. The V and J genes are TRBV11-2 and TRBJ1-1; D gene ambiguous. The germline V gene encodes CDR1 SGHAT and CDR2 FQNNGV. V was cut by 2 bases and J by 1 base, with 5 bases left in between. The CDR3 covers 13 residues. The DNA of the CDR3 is TGTGCCAGCAGCTTATCGGGGAACACTGAAGCTTTCTTT. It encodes CASSLSGNTEAFF.

The CDR3 bases are TGTGCCAGCGGTACAGGGGGGACTGGAAACACCATATATTTT. Protein sequence: CASGTGGTGNTIYF. This chain links TRBV2 with TRBJ1-3, with 8 bases fitting TRBD1. Losses at the gene ends were 8 bases for V and 2 bases for J; bases not matched to a gene: 5. CDR3 length: 14 residues. Germline lookup yields CDR1 SNHLY and CDR2 FYNNEI.

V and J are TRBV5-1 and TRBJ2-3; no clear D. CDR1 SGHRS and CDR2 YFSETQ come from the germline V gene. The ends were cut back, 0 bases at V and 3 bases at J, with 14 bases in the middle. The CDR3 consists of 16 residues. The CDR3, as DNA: TGCGCCAGCAGCTTGGACTCGTCGTTGAGGACAGATACGCAGTATTTT. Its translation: CASSLDSSLRTDTQYF.

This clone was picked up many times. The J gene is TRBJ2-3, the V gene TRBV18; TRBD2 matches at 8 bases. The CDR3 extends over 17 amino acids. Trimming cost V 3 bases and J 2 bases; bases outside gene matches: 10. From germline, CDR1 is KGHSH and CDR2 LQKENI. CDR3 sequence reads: CASSPPGGTRFTDTQYF. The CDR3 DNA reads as TGTGCCAGCTCACCTCCTGGCGGGACTAGATTCACAGATACGCAGTATTTT.

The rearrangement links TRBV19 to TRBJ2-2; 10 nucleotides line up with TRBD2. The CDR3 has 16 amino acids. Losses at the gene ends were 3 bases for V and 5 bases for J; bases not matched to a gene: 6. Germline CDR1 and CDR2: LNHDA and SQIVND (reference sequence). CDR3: CASSIQAGGYTGELFF. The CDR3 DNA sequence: TGTGCCAGTAGTATCCAAGCGGGAGGGTATACCGGGGAGCTGTTTTTT. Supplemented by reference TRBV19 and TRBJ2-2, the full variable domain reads DGGITQSPKYLFRKEGQNVTLSCEQNLNHDAMYWYRQDPGQGLRLIYYSQIVNDFQKGDIAEGYSVSREKKESFPLTVTSAQKNPTAFYLCASSIQAGGYTGELFFGEGSRLTVL.

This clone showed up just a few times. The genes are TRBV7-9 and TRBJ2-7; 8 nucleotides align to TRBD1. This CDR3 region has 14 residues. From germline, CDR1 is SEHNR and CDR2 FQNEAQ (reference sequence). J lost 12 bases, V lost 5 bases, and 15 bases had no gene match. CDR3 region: CASSLTGGPPLLYF. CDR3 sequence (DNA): TGTGCCAGCAGCCTCACAGGGGGACCGCCGTTGCTGTACTTC. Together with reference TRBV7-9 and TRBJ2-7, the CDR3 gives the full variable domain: DTGVSQNPRHKITKRGQNVTFRCDPISEHNRLYWYRQTLGQGPEFLTYFQNEAQLEKSRLLSDRFSAERPKGSFSTLEIQRTEQGDSAMYLCASSLTGGPPLLYFGPGTRLTVT.

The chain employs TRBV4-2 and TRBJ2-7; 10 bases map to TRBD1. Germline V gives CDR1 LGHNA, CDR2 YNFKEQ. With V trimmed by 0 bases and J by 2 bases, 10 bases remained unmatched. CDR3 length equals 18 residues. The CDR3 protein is CASSQDLRGQGIPYEQYF. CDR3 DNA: TGTGCCAGCAGCCAAGATCTCCGGGGACAGGGGATCCCCTACGAGCAGTACTTC.

In nucleotides, the CDR3 is TGTGCCAGCAGCAAGGCCAAAATGGACGGGAACACTGAAGCTTTCTTT. It specifies CASSKAKMDGNTEAFF. The gene calls are TRBV21-1 and TRBJ1-1. TRBV21-1 is annotated as a pseudogene. This CDR3 has 16 residues.

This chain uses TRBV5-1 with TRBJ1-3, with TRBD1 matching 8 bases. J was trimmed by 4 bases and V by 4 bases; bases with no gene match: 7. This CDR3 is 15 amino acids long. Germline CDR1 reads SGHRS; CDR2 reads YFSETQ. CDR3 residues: CASSRQGAFGNTIYF. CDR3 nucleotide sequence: TGCGCCAGCAGCCGTCAGGGGGCGTTCGGAAACACCATATATTTT.

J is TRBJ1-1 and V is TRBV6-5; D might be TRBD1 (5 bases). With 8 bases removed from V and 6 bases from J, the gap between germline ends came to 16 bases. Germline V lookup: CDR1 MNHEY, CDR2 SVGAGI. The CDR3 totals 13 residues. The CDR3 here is CASQSRELPEAFF. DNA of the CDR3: TGTGCCAGCCAGTCCAGGGAGTTGCCTGAAGCTTTCTTT.

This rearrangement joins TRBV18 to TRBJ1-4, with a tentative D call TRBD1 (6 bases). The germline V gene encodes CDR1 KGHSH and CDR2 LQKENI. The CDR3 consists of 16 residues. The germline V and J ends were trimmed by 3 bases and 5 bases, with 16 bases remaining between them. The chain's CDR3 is CASSPQVGGSNEKLFF. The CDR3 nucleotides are TGTGCCAGCTCACCCCAAGTTGGGGGCTCGAATGAAAAACTGTTTTTT.

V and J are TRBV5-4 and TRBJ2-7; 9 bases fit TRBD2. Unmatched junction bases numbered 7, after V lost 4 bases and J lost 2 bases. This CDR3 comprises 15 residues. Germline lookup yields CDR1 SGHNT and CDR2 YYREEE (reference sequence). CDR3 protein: CASSISGTSPYEQYF. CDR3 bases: TGTGCCAGCAGCATATCCGGGACTAGCCCCTACGAGCAGTACTTC. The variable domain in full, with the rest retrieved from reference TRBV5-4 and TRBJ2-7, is ETGVTQSPTHLIKTRGQQVTLRCSSQSGHNTVSWYQQALGQGPQFIFQYYREEENGRGNFPPRFSGLQFPNYSSELNVNALELDDSALYLCASSISGTSPYEQYFGPGTRLTVT.

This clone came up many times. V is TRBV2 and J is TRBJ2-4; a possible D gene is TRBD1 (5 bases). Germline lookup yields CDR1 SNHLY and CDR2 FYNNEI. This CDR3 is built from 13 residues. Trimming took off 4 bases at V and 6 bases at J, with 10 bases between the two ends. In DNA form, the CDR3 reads TGTGCCAGCAGTGGCAGGGATCCAAACATTCAGTACTTC. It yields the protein CASSGRDPNIQYF.

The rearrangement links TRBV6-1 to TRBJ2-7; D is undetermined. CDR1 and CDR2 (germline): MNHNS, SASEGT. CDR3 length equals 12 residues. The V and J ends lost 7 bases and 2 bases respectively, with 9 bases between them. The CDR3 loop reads CASNWATYEQYF. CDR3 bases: TGTGCCAGCAATTGGGCCACCTACGAGCAGTACTTC.

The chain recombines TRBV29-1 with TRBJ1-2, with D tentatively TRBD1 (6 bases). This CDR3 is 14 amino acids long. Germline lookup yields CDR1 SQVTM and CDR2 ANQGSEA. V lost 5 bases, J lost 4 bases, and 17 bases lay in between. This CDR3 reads CSVYPRQETYGYTF. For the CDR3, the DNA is TGCAGCGTTTACCCCCGACAGGAGACCTATGGCTACACCTTC.

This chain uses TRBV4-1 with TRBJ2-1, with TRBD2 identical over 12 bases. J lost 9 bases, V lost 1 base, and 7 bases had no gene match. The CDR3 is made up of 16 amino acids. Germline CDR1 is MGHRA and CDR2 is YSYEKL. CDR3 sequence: CASSQVPSGRGGEQFF. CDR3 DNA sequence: TGCGCCAGCAGCCAAGTGCCTAGCGGGAGGGGGGGTGAGCAGTTCTTC.

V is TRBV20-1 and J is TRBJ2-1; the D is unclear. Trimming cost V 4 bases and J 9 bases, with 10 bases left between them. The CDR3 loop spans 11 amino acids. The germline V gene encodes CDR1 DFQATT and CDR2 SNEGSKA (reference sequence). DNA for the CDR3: TGCAGTGCTACCCGTAGGATTGAGCAGTTCTTC. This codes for CSATRRIEQFF.

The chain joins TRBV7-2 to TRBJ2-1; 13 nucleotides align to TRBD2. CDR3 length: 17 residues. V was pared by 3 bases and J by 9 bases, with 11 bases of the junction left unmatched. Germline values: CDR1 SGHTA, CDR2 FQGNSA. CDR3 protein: CASSFDRTSGRNLEQFF. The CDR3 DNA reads TGTGCCAGCAGCTTTGATCGGACTAGCGGGAGAAATCTTGAGCAGTTCTTC.